This T cell receptor beta chain was captured by sequencing in a study of blood T cell repertoires in COVID-19. CDR1 and CDR2 (germline): SNHLY, FYNNEI. The CDR3 is 12 amino acids. V was trimmed by 9 bases and J by 0 bases, leaving 8 bases between them. Assay used: immunoSEQ multiplex PCR; TCRdb lists only in-frame clones, some missing. Among tens of thousands of clones listed, less than 90% were seen once. The V call is TRBV2, the J call TRBJ1-2; D may be TRBD1 (6 bases). Sequencing was carried out using peripheral blood. This sequence originates from a human donor with active COVID-19. The donor label of this sample is uncertain. CDR3 nucleotide sequence: TGTGCCAGGTCAGGGGCTAACTATGGCTACACCTTC. As protein: CARSGANYGYTF.